This T cell receptor (beta chain) came from a study of T cell responses to AZD1222 COVID-19 vaccine. In the case of this clone: Its target is unknown.

The CDR3 loop spans 13 amino acids. The germline V gene has CDR1 SGDLS and CDR2 YYNGEE. The V gene lost 4 bases and the J gene lost 5 bases, with 9 bases spanning the gap. Study results and caveats: Clonal diversity was possibly underestimated, and the donors were mostly white British, with more females. The repertoires were collected only after the peak T cell response. Following two doses of AZD1222, Spike-specific TCR breadth and depth rose.

Sequencing used immunoSEQ multiplex PCR; TCRdb keeps in-frame clones, though not all of them. In the table there are 90,000 to 140,000 clones, roughly 90% of which are singletons. Material: peripheral blood, obtained on day 0 of AZD1222 vaccination. The V and J genes are TRBV9 and TRBJ2-2; D may be TRBD1 or TRBD2 (5 bases each). This receptor was obtained from an adult in good health. CDR3: CASSPWGTGELFF. The CDR3 bases are TGTGCCAGCAGCCCATGGGGGACCGGGGAGCTGTTTTTT.